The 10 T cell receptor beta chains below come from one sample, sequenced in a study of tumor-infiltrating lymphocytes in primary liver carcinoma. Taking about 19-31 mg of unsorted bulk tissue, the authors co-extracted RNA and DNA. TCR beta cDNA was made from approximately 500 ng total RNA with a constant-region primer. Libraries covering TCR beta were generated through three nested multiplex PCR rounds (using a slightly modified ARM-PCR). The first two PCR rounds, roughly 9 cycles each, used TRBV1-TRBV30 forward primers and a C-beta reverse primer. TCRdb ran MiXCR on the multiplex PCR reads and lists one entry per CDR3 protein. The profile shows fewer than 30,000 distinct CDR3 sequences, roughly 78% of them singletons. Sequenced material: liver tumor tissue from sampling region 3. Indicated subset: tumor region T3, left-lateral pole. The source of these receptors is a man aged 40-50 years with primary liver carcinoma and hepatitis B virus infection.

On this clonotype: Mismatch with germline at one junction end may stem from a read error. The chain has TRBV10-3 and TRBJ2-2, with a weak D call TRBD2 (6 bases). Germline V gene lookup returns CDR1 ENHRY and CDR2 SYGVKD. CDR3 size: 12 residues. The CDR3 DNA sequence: TGCACCATCACGGAGGGAGTCGGGGAGCTGTTTTTT. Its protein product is CTITEGVGELFF.

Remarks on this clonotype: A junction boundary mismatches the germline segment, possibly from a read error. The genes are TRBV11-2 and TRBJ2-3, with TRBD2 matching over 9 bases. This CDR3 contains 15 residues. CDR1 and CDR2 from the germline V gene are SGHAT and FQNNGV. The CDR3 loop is CTSSTGTSCPDTQYF. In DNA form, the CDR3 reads TGTACCAGCAGCACCGGGACTAGCTGCCCAGATACGCAGTATTTT.

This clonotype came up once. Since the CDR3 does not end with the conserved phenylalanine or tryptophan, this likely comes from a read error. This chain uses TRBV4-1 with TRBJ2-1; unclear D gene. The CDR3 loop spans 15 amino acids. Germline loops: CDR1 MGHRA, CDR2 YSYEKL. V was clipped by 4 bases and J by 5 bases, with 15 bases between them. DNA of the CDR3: TGCGCCAGCAGCCTGCTCGGTATCAACAACAATGAGCAGTTCTCC. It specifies CASSLLGINNNEQFS.

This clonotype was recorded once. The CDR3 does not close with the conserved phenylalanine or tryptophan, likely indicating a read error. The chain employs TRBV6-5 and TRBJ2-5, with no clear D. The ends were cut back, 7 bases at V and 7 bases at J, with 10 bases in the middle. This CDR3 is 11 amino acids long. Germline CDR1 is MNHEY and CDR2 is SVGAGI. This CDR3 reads CASTARRTQYL. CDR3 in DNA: TGTGCCAGCACCGCCCGCAGGACCCAGTACCTC.

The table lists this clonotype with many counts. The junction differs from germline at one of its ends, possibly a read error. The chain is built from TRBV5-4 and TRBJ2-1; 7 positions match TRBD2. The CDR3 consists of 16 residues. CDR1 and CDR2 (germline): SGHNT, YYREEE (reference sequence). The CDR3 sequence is CASSQGGAGAYSEQFF. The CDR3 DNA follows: TGTGCCAGCAGCCAGGGAGGGGCGGGAGCTTACAGTGAGCAGTTCTTC.

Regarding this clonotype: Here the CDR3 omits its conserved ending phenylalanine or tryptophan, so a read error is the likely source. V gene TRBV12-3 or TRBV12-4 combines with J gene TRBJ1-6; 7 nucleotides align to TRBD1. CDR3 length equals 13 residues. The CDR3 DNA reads TGTGCCAGCTCCGACAGGGACGACTCACTCCTCCACATT. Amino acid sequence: CASSDRDDSLLHI.

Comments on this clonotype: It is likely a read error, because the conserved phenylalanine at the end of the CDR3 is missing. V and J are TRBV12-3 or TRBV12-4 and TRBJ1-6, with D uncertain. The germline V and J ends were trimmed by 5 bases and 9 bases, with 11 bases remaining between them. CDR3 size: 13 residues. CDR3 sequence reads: CASSLGTGSPLHS. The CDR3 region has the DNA TGTGCCAGCAGTCTAGGAACGGGTTCACCCCTCCACTCT.

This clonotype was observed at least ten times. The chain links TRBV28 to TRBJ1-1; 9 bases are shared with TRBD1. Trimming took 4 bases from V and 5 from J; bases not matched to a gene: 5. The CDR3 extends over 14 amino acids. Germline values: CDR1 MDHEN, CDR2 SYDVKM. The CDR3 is CASSSGQGGTEAFF. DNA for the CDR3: TGTGCCAGCAGTTCGGGACAGGGTGGGACTGAAGCTTTCTTT.

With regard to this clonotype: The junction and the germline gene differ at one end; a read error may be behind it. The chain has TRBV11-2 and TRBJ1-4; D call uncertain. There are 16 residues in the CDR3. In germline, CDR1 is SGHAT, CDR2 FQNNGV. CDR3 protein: CASSKTPEGTNEILPF. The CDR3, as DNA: TGTGCCAGCAGCAAGACTCCAGAAGGAACAAATGAAATACTGCCTTTT. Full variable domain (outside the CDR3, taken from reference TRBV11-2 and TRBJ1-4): EAGVAQSPRYKIIEKRQSVAFWCNPISGHATLYWYQQILGQGPKLLIQFQNNGVVDDSQLPKDRFSAERLKGVDSTLKIQPAKLEDSAVYLCASSKTPEGTNEILPFGSGTQLSVL.

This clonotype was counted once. This CDR3 reads CASSLEQYLTRPYEQYF. The DNA of the CDR3 is TGTGCCAGCAGCTTGGAGCAATACCTGACTCGACCATACGAGCAGTACTTC. This chain links TRBV5-5 with TRBJ2-7; D not resolved. The CDR3 extends over 17 amino acids. In germline, CDR1 is SGHKS, CDR2 YYEKEE (reference sequence). Trimming removed 0 bases at V and 4 bases at J, with 20 bases between.